Each of the 13 T cell receptor beta chains below was sequenced from the same sample in a study of blood T cell repertoires in COVID-19 (dated by TCRdb to 2018 to 2021). To prepare the library, the immunoSEQ multiplex PCR assay was applied. Imported from immuneACCESS, the table was reduced by TCRdb to in-frame sequences with V and J called. These copies leave out some clones; in studies compared against another copy, an unresolved V gene accounts for under half, and the cause of the remainder is not known. The sample has roughly 280,000 clones on record, roughly nine tenths of them singletons. Around 3% of the sample is held by the ten biggest clonotypes. Sample: PBMCs or T cells enriched from blood (not recorded which). The source is a woman in her forties or fifties who had recovered from COVID-19.

V gene TRBV27 combines with J gene TRBJ2-7; possibly TRBD1 for D (7 bases). The CDR3 is made up of 13 amino acids. Germline loops: CDR1 MNHEY, CDR2 SMNVEV (reference sequence). Trimming took off 5 bases at V and 5 bases at J, with 13 bases between the two ends. The CDR3 loop reads CASSPQGGDEQYF. The CDR3 bases are TGTGCCAGCAGTCCCCAGGGGGGTGACGAGCAGTACTTC.

The chain links TRBV27 to TRBJ1-2, with no clear D. Looked up from germline, CDR1 is MNHEY and CDR2 is SMNVEV (reference sequence). Between the trimmed V and J ends, which lost 8 bases and 0 bases, there was a span of 19 bases. The CDR3 has 16 amino acids. This CDR3 reads CASSPGYGGANYGYTF. As DNA, the CDR3 is TGTGCCAGCTCACCCGGCTATGGCGGGGCTAACTATGGCTACACCTTC.

The DNA of the CDR3 is TGTGCCAGCAGCCAAGCGGGAGGGCTTGACAAAAACATTCAGTACTTC. It encodes CASSQAGGLDKNIQYF. The genes are TRBV3-1 (or the pseudogene TRBV3-2) and TRBJ2-4, with 8 bases lining up with TRBD2. Germline CDR1 and CDR2: LGHDT and YNNKEL (reference sequence). There are 16 residues in the CDR3. The J segment lost 3 bases and the V segment lost 1 base, leaving 5 bases of the junction unmatched.

J is TRBJ2-2 and V is TRBV5-6, with D possibly being TRBD2 (5 bases). This CDR3 spans 15 amino acids. Trimming cost V 0 bases and J 5 bases, with 11 bases left between them. Germline assignment: CDR1 SGHDT and CDR2 YYEEEE. Here the CDR3 DNA reads TGTGCCAGCAGCTTGGTGCGGGTACGGACCGGGGAGCTGTTTTTT. As protein: CASSLVRVRTGELFF.

With respect to this clone: The sample has other DNA sequences that encode this CDR3 too. This chain uses TRBV7-9 with TRBJ1-5, with 8 bases lining up with TRBD1. CDR3 length: 14 residues. J lost 4 bases, V lost 5 bases, and 4 bases had no gene match. Per germline, CDR1 SEHNR and CDR2 FQNEAQ (reference sequence). CDR3 in DNA: TGTGCCAGCAGCCCCGGACAGGGAAATCAGCCCCAGCATTTT. Translating gives CASSPGQGNQPQHF.

The chain is built from TRBV12-3 or TRBV12-4 and TRBJ1-6; 9 bases are shared with TRBD1. This CDR3 has 13 residues. The trim removed 5 bases at V and 9 bases at J, leaving 2 bases unmatched. The CDR3 nucleotides are TGTGCCAGCAGTAGGGACAGGGTTTCACCCCTCCACTTT. This codes for CASSRDRVSPLHF.

V usage is TRBV5-6 and J usage is TRBJ2-7; D may be TRBD1 (6 bases). CDR1 and CDR2 from the germline V gene are SGHDT and YYEEEE. The V end lost 4 bases, the J end lost 2 bases, and 13 bases lay between the germline ends. The CDR3 loop spans 14 amino acids. For the CDR3, the DNA is TGTGCCAGCAGCGCAGTTGACAGGCCCTACGAGCAGTACTTC. Protein product: CASSAVDRPYEQYF.

The chain combines TRBV10-3 with TRBJ2-7; perhaps TRBD2 as D (6 bases). V was trimmed by 8 bases and J by 6 bases, leaving 20 bases between them. CDR3 size: 14 residues. Germline V gene lookup returns CDR1 ENHRY and CDR2 SYGVKD. CDR3 bases: TGTGCCATCGGGTTGGGCGGGACGCAGACCGAGCAGTACTTC. This sequence encodes CAIGLGGTQTEQYF.

The chain joins TRBV7-9 to TRBJ1-1; D is undetermined. Germline V gene data show CDR1 as SEHNR and CDR2 as FQNEAQ (reference sequence). V lost 7 bases and J lost 4, with 10 bases in between. This CDR3 region has 12 residues. CDR3 region: CASNKASTEAFF. The CDR3 DNA sequence: TGTGCCAGCAACAAAGCCAGCACTGAAGCTTTCTTT.

The chain uses TRBV27 and TRBJ2-1; D is perhaps TRBD1 (7 bases). V was clipped by 6 bases and J by 2 bases, with 14 bases between them. Germline loops: CDR1 MNHEY, CDR2 SMNVEV (reference sequence). CDR3 length: 15 residues. The CDR3 region is CASSQAGQTYNEQFF. The CDR3 nucleotides read TGTGCCAGCAGCCAGGCGGGACAGACCTACAATGAGCAGTTCTTC.

About this clone: The sample contains more than one DNA sequence encoding this CDR3. The rearrangement uses TRBV6-5 and TRBJ1-5; D uncertain. The CDR3 has 13 amino acids. The V gene lost 0 bases and the J gene lost 7 bases, with 7 bases spanning the gap. Germline CDR1 is MNHEY and CDR2 is SVGAGI. CDR3 bases: TGTGCCAGCAGTTACTCGAGGAACCAGCCCCAGCATTTT. It translates to CASSYSRNQPQHF.

V gene TRBV5-8 combines with J gene TRBJ2-7; possible D gene TRBD1, 6 bases. With 4 bases removed from V and 5 bases from J, the gap between germline ends came to 16 bases. CDR1 and CDR2 (germline): SGHTS, YDEGEE. The CDR3 spans 14 residues. The CDR3 loop reads CASSLLGTLNEQYF. The CDR3 coding sequence is TGTGCCAGCAGCCTCCTGGGGACACTCAACGAGCAGTACTTC.

The chain employs TRBV15 and TRBJ1-3; maybe TRBD1 (6 bases). The CDR3 runs 15 residues. From germline, CDR1 is LNHNV and CDR2 YYDKDF (reference sequence). V was clipped by 5 bases and J by 3 bases, with 14 bases between them. The DNA for the CDR3 is TGTGCCACCAGCGTTCACGGACAGTTTGGAAACACCATATATTTT. Protein product: CATSVHGQFGNTIYF.